Below, one T cell receptor beta chain is given with its context. Which antigen it targets is not known. Base qualities are not at hand, and no much larger clone is one base apart. V lost 7 bases and J lost 5 bases; the stretch between them is 8 bases long. There are 11 amino acids in the CDR3, from cysteine to phenylalanine inclusive. CDR3 DNA only is kept here, 33 bases in frame from base 1. The germline V gene sets CDR1 to MGHDK and CDR2 to SYGVNS. This specimen comes from a study of blood T cells in healthy people across ages (dated by TCRdb to between 2015 and 2017). In terms of the full investigation: In model experiments, roughly one uniquely barcoded TCR beta cDNA molecule per two T cells was captured by template switching. Using deep sequencing normalized with unique cDNA molecular identifiers, the study measured how TCR beta repertoire diversity changes with age. Four age groups were formed from the donors: young (average around 15 years), middle-aged (just under 40), aged (more than 55) and long-lived (roughly 88). To avoid experimental bias, donors of different ages were randomly spread across the sequencing lanes. Using the same blood draw, the study looked at two additional independent replicas of 1 million unique cDNA reads for two donors, one aged 18 to 30 and the other aged 80 or older.

Systemically healthy Caucasian individuals from Russia, some 36 in total and aged about 6 to 100 years, were included as donors. Around 10 milliliters of peripheral blood were drawn from each donor into EDTA-treated Vacutainer tubes. PBMCs were isolated by Ficoll-Paque density-gradient centrifugation, with at least 6 million obtained per sample. Total RNA, at least 5 micrograms per sample, was extracted from PBMCs with Trizol reagent. For every donor, an aliquot of PBMCs went through flow cytometry to measure the percentages of naive CD45RAhigh/CD27high T cells. The library came from 5' RACE. These reads were obtained on an Illumina HiSeq 2500. The second PCR ran for about 7 to 11 cycles and used a J-beta primer mix along with a sample-barcoded 5' primer. A unique molecular identifier was introduced onto each TCR beta cDNA molecule by a template-switch 5' adaptor carrying 12 random nucleotides. Each sample yielded at least 2.5 million CDR3-containing paired-end reads. First-strand cDNA synthesis was performed from all RNA using the Mint cDNA synthesis kit, with priming by a TRBC-specific oligonucleotide. Following uracil-DNA glycosylase treatment, a first 18-cycle PCR with universal primers M1SS and BC2_uni_R was performed on all cDNA. The study's own analysis went as follows. For normalization, 1 million high-quality reads were randomly selected from each sample, with every read carrying a distinct molecular identifier. Reads sharing molecular identifiers were discarded rather than binned into consensus sequences. MiTCR, set to a Q25 quality threshold and the strictest error-elimination algorithm, was used for CDR3 identification, clonotype clustering and error correction. A nonparametric unseen species model using Euler transformation provided a lower-bound estimate of total TCR beta diversity. In TCRdb, the public reads were trimmed at Q25 with fastp and aligned with MiXCR, with productive beta chains retained. Each CDR3 protein appears once, grouped with its most common genes and DNA. The V and J calls follow TCRdb's processing rather than the paper's. Counted in this sample were a few hundred thousand distinct CDR3 sequences; about 49% of them appeared once. The ten most abundant clones make up about 54% of the sample.

What the authors observed across the whole study: Observed TCR beta diversity per million T cells fell roughly linearly with age, and a significant reduction was already apparent by age around 40. Because the CMV infection status of the donors was unknown, age-related changes in expanded clonotypes may potentially have been confounded. Estimates of total diversity from one million sequenced T cells were regarded as lower bounds and underestimates. There was a strong correlation between observed TCR beta diversity and the percentage of naive T cells measured by flow cytometry. Because profiling used bulk unsorted PBMCs, naive and antigen-experienced compartments could not be compared conclusively. Compared with the aged group, the long-lived group had more naive CD4+ T cells, fewer expanded clones and increased TCR diversity, a pattern suggesting age selection.

The sample was blood. The chain was built from TRBV25-1 and TRBJ1-1; the D gene is perhaps TRBD1, from 6 matching bases. This clonotype originated in a man between 60 and 75 years old in good health. The DNA sequence reads TGTGCCAGCAAAAGGGGGACTGAAGCTTTCTTT. The translation is CASKRGTEAFF. Extended through the reference TRBV25-1 and TRBJ1-1 proteins, this CDR3 yields the full variable domain: EADIYQTPRYLVIGTGKKITLECSQTMGHDKMYWYQQDPGMELHLIHYSYGVNSTEKGDLSSESTVSRIRTEHFPLTLESARPSHTSQYLCASKRGTEAFFGQGTRLTVV.